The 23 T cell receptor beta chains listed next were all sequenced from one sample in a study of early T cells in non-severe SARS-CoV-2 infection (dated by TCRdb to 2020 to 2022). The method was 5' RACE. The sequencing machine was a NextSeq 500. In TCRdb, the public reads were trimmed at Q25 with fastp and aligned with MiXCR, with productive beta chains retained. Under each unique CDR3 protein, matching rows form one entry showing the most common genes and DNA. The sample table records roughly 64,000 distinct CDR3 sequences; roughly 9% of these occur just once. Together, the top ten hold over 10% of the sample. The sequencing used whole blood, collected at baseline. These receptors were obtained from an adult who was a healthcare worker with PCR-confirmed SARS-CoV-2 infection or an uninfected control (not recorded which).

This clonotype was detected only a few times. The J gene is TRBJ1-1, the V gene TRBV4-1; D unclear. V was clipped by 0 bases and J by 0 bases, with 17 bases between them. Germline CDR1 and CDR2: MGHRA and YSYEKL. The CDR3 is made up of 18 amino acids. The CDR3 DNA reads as TGCGCCAGCAGCCAAGATTTACCCCAACAGAACATGAACACTGAAGCTTTCTTT. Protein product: CASSQDLPQQNMNTEAFF.

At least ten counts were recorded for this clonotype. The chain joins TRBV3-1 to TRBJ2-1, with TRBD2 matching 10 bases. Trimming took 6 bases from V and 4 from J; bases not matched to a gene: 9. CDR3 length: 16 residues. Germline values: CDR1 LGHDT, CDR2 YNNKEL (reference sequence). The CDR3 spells CASSRSGTSVYNEQFF. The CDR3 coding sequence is TGTGCCAGCAGTCGTTCCGGGACTAGCGTTTACAATGAGCAGTTCTTC.

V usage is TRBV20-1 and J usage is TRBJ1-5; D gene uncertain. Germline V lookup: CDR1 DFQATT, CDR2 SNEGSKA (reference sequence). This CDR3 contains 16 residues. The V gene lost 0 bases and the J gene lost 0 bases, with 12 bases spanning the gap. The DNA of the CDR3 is TGCAGTGCTAGAGATGACGCCCGGTATAGCAATCAGCCCCAGCATTTT. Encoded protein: CSARDDARYSNQPQHF.

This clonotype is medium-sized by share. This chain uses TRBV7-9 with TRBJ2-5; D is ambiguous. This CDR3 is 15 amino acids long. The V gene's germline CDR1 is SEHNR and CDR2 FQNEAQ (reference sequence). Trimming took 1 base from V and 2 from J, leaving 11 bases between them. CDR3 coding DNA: TGTGCCAGCAGCTTAGGCTATAGCTCTCAAGAGACCCAGTACTTC. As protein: CASSLGYSSQETQYF.

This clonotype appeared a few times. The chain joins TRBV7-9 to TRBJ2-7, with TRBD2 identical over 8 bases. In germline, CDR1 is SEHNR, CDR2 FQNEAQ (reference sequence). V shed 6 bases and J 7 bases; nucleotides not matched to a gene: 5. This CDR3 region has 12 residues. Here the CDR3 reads CASSLGLVEQYF. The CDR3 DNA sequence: TGTGCCAGCAGTTTGGGACTAGTTGAGCAGTACTTC.

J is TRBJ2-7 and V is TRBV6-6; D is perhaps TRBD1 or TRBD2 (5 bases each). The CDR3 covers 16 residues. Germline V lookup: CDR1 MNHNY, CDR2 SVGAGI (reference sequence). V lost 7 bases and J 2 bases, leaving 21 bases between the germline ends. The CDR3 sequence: CASTPISDRGAYEQYF. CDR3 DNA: TGTGCCAGCACTCCCATTTCTGATAGGGGAGCCTACGAGCAGTACTTC.

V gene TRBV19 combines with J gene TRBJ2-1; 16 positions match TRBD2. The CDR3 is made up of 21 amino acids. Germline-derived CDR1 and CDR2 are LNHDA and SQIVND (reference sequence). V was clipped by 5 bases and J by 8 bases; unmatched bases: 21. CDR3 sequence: CASSGSGHLGLAGGSWDEQFF. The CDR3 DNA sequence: TGTGCCAGTAGTGGATCGGGACATTTGGGACTAGCGGGAGGGTCTTGGGATGAGCAGTTCTTC.

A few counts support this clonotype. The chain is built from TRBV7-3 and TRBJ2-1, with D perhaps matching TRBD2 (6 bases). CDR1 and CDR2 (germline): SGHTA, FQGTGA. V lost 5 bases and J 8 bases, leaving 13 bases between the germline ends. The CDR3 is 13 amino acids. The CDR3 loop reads CASSPGGAHEQFF. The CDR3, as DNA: TGTGCCAGCAGCCCCGGGGGAGCCCATGAGCAGTTCTTC.

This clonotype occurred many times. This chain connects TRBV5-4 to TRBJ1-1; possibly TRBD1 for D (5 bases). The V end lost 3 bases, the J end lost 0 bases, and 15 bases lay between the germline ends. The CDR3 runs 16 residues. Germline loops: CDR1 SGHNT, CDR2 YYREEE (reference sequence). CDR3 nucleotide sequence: TGTGCCAGCAGCTCAGGCAAGGGACTTATGAACACTGAAGCTTTCTTT. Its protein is CASSSGKGLMNTEAFF.

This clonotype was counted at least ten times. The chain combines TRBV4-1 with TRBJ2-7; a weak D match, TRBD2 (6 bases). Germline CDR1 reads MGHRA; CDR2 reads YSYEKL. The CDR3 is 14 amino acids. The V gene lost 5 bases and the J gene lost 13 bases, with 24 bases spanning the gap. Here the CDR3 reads CASSALGLAEGFYF. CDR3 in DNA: TGCGCCAGCAGCGCTTTGGGACTGGCGGAGGGGTTTTACTTC.

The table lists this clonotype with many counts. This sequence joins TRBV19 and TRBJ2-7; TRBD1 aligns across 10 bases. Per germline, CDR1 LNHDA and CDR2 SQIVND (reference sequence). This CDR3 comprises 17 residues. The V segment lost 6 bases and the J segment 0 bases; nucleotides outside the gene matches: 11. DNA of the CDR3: TGTGCCAGTAGCCCTGGGGCAGACAGGGGGCCCTCCTACGAGCAGTACTTC. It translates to CASSPGADRGPSYEQYF.

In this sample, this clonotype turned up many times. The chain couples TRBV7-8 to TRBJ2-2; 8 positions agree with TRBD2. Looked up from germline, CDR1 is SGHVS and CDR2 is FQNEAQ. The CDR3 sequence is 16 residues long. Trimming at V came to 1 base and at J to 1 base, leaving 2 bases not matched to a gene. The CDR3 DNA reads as TGTGCCAGCAGCTTAGTTACTAGCGGGAACACCGGGGAGCTGTTTTTT. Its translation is CASSLVTSGNTGELFF.

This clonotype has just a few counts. The CDR3 here is CASSVTGTSGRNTGELFF. The CDR3 DNA sequence: TGCGCCAGCAGCGTGACAGGGACTAGCGGGAGAAACACCGGGGAGCTGTTTTTT. This rearrangement joins TRBV5-1 to TRBJ2-2, with 14 bases fitting TRBD2. CDR3 length equals 18 residues. After removal of 4 bases from V and 2 bases from J, the junction contained 7 bases not matched to a gene. CDR1 and CDR2 (germline): SGHRS, YFSETQ. Full variable domain (missing parts from reference TRBV5-1 and TRBJ2-2): KAGVTQTPRYLIKTRGQQVTLSCSPISGHRSVSWYQQTPGQGLQFLFEYFSETQRNKGNFPGRFSGRQFSNSRSEMNVSTLELGDSALYLCASSVTGTSGRNTGELFFGEGSRLTVL.

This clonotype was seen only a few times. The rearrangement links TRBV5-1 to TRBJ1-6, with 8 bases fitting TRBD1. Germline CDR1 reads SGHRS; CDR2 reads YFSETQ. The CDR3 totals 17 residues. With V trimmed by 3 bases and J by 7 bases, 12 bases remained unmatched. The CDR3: CASSSGRDRTENSPLHF. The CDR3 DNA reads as TGCGCCAGCAGCTCCGGCCGGGACAGGACCGAAAATTCACCCCTCCACTTT.

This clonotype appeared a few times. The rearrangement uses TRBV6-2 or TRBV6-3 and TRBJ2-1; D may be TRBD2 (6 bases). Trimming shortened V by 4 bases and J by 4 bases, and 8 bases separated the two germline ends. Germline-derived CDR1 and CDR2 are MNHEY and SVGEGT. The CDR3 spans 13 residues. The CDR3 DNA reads TGTGCCAGCAGTTGGACTATTTACAATGAGCAGTTCTTC. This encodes CASSWTIYNEQFF.

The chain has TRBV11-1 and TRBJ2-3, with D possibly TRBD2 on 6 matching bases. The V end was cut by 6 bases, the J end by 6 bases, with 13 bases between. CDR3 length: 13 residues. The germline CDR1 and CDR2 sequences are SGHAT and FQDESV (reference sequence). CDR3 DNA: TGTGCCAGCAGATACGGGAGATTTGATACGCAGTATTTT. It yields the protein CASRYGRFDTQYF.

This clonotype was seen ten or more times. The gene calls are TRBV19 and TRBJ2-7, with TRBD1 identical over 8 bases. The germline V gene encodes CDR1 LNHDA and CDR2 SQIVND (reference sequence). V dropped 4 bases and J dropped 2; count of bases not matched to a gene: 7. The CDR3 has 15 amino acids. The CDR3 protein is CASSNFGQGTYEQYF. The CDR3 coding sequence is TGTGCCAGTAGTAACTTCGGACAGGGAACCTACGAGCAGTACTTC.

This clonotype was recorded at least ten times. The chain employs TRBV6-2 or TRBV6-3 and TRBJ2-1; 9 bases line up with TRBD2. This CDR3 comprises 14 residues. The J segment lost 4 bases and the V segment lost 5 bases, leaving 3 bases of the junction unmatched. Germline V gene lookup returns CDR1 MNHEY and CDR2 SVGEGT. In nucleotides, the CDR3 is TGTGCCAGCAGTCCTAGCGGGGAATACAATGAGCAGTTCTTC. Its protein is CASSPSGEYNEQFF.

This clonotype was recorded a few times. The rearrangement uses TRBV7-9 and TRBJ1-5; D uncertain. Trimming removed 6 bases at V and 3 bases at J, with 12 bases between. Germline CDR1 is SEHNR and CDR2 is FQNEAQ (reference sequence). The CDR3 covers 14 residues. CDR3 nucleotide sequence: TGTGCCAGCAGTTTCCCCGGTCTCAATCAGCCCCAGCATTTT. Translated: CASSFPGLNQPQHF.

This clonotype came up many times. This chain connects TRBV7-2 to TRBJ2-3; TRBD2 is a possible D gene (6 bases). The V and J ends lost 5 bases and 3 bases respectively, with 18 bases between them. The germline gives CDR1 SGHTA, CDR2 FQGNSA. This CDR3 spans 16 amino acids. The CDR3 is CASSPGSGARTDTQYF. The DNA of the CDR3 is TGTGCCAGCAGCCCGGGTTCGGGAGCGAGGACAGATACGCAGTATTTT.

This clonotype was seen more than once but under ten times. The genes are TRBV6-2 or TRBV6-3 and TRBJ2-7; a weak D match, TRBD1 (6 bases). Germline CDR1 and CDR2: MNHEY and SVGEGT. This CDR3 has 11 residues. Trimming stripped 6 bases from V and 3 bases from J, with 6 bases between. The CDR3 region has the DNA TGTGCCAGCAGGACAGGCTACGAGCAGTACTTC. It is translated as CASRTGYEQYF.

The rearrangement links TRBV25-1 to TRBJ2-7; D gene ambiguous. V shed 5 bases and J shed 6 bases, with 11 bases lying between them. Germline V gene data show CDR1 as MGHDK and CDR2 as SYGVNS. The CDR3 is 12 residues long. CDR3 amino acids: CASSFGWGEQYF. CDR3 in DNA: TGTGCCAGCAGTTTTGGCTGGGGCGAGCAGTACTTC.

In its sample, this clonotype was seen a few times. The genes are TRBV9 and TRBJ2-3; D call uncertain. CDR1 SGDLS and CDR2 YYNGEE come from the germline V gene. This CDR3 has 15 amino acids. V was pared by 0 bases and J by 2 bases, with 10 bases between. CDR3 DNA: TGTGCCAGCAGCGTAGGAGGCTACCTCACAGATACGCAGTATTTT. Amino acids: CASSVGGYLTDTQYF. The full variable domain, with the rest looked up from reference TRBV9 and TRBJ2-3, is DSGVTQTPKHLITATGQRVTLRCSPRSGDLSVYWYQQSLDQGLQFLIQYYNGEERAKGNILERFSAQQFPDLHSELNLSSLELGDSALYFCASSVGGYLTDTQYFGPGTRLTVL.